This passage covers 27 T cell receptor beta chains from one sample sequenced in a study of blood T cell repertoires in COVID-19. Clones were sequenced by immunoSEQ multiplex PCR, and TCRdb holds only the in-frame ones, with some missing. This sample has around 100,000 clones, with 90% found just once. Sequenced input: peripheral blood. These receptors were taken from a man in his fifties or sixties with acute or convalescent COVID-19.

The sample holds a few counts of this clone. The V and J genes are TRBV10-1 and TRBJ1-6; D is undetermined. This CDR3 has 11 amino acids. Germline V CDR1 and CDR2: WNHNN, SYGVQD (reference sequence). V was shortened by 3 bases and J by 9 bases, with 3 bases between the two germline ends. The CDR3 loop reads CASSDGSPLHF. CDR3 coding DNA: TGCGCCAGCAGTGACGGTTCACCCCTCCACTTT.

A few counts support this clone. The rearrangement uses TRBV19 and TRBJ1-1; D is uncertain. The V gene lost 4 bases and the J gene lost 0 bases, with 9 bases spanning the gap. CDR1 is LNHDA, CDR2 SQIVND, per germline (reference sequence). The CDR3 covers 14 residues. The CDR3 region has the DNA TGTGCCAGTAGTAACCAGAACCTGAACACTGAAGCTTTCTTT. It translates to CASSNQNLNTEAFF.

In its sample, this clone was seen once. The chain recombines TRBV11-2 with TRBJ2-5; 7 nucleotides agree with TRBD2. With 4 bases clipped from V and 7 bases from J, the junction kept 15 bases outside the gene matches. CDR3 length: 16 amino acids. CDR1 is SGHAT, CDR2 FQNNGV, per germline. CDR3 coding DNA: TGTGCCAGCAGCTGGGGGACTACCAGCGGGACTGGGACCCAGTACTTC. Its translation is CASSWGTTSGTGTQYF.

The chain joins TRBV27 to TRBJ2-1; 10 nucleotides line up with TRBD2. Germline V lookup: CDR1 MNHEY, CDR2 SMNVEV (reference sequence). This CDR3 spans 14 amino acids. V trimming: 7 bases; J trimming: 7 bases; junction bases outside the gene matches: 7. Here the CDR3 reads CASTSGLARNEQFF. Written as DNA, the CDR3 is TGTGCCAGCACCTCGGGACTAGCGAGGAATGAGCAGTTCTTC.

CDR3 loop: CASSLDARYYNEQFF. The CDR3 DNA sequence: TGTGCCAGCAGCTTAGATGCGAGGTATTACAATGAGCAGTTCTTC. The V call is TRBV11-2, the J call TRBJ2-1; D gene unclear. The CDR3 is made up of 15 amino acids. V shed 0 bases and J shed 4 bases, with 10 bases lying between them. Per the germline V gene, CDR1 is SGHAT and CDR2 is FQNNGV.

V is TRBV12-3 or TRBV12-4 and J is TRBJ1-5; D ambiguous. V was pared by 4 bases and J by 7 bases, with 8 bases between. The CDR3 covers 12 residues. The CDR3 here is CASSSQIQPQHF. The CDR3 nucleotides read TGTGCCAGCAGTTCTCAGATACAGCCCCAGCATTTT.

This chain joins TRBV6-5 and TRBJ1-2; the D gene is possibly TRBD1 (6 bases). Germline V lookup: CDR1 MNHEY, CDR2 SVGAGI. CDR3 length: 14 amino acids. Trimming shortened V by 6 bases and J by 2 bases, and 13 bases separated the two germline ends. The CDR3 sequence: CASRRDTGNYGYTF. The CDR3 DNA reads as TGTGCCAGCAGGAGAGACACAGGGAACTATGGCTACACCTTC.

The chain joins TRBV5-1 to TRBJ2-7, with D maybe TRBD1 (6 bases). Germline CDR1 is SGHRS and CDR2 is YFSETQ. Trimming stripped 7 bases from V and 7 bases from J, with 21 bases between. This CDR3 comprises 14 residues. The CDR3 DNA is TGCGCCAGCGGGAGAGGACAGTCTGAGGCGGAGCAGTACTTC. Protein sequence: CASGRGQSEAEQYF.

The V call is TRBV7-2, the J call TRBJ1-1; tentative D call: TRBD1 (5 bases). The CDR3 extends over 12 amino acids. Germline V lookup: CDR1 SGHTA, CDR2 FQGNSA. Trimming removed 5 bases at V and 11 bases at J, with 15 bases between. The DNA of the CDR3 is TGTGCCAGCAGCGAAGACAGAGCGAGGGCTTTCTTT. It translates to CASSEDRARAFF.

The chain combines TRBV5-6 with TRBJ1-3, with D possibly TRBD1 on 5 matching bases. The CDR3 consists of 14 residues. Germline CDR1 is SGHDT and CDR2 is YYEEEE. Trimming pared 5 bases from V and 4 bases from J, leaving 13 bases between. The CDR3: CASSSSRGGNTIYF. For the CDR3, the DNA is TGTGCCAGCAGTTCTTCTCGGGGGGGAAACACCATATATTTT.

The chain couples TRBV6-2 or TRBV6-3 to TRBJ2-3; 10 nucleotides match TRBD1. This CDR3 has 15 amino acids. Germline CDR1 reads MNHEY; CDR2 reads SVGEGT. Unmatched junction bases numbered 4, after V lost 3 bases and J lost 4 bases. CDR3 sequence reads: CASSYSGQGADTQYF. CDR3 nucleotides: TGTGCCAGCAGTTATTCCGGACAGGGGGCAGATACGCAGTATTTT.

The J gene is TRBJ1-2, the V gene TRBV24-1; a weak D match, TRBD1 (6 bases). Looked up from germline, CDR1 is KGHDR and CDR2 is SFDVKD. V was trimmed by 3 bases and J by 5 bases, leaving 15 bases between them. The CDR3 extends over 15 amino acids. CDR3 in amino acids: CATSDGTRSPYGYTF. CDR3 sequence (DNA): TGTGCCACCAGTGATGGGACACGCTCCCCTTATGGCTACACCTTC.

The chain joins TRBV7-2 to TRBJ2-3; D perhaps matches TRBD2 (5 bases). V lost 4 bases and J lost 3, with 11 bases in between. CDR1 and CDR2 from the germline V gene are SGHTA and FQGNSA. This CDR3 spans 14 amino acids. The chain's CDR3 is CASSSDFVTDTQYF. The CDR3 DNA reads as TGTGCCAGCAGCTCGGACTTCGTTACAGATACGCAGTATTTT.

The rearrangement links TRBV19 to TRBJ2-5; 8 bases are a match to TRBD2. V lost 5 bases and J lost 4; bases outside the gene matches: 9. CDR3 length equals 15 residues. Germline V gene sequence: CDR1 LNHDA, CDR2 SQIVND (reference sequence). This chain's CDR3 is CASSAYSGERETQYF. The CDR3 DNA sequence: TGTGCCAGTAGTGCGTATAGCGGGGAACGAGAGACCCAGTACTTC.

The chain is built from TRBV6-2 or TRBV6-3 and TRBJ1-5; D is unresolved. V lost 1 base to trimming and J lost 6 bases, with 10 bases between them. CDR3 length: 14 amino acids. Germline V gives CDR1 MNHEY, CDR2 SVGEGT. The CDR3 here is CASSYLAGSQPQHF. The CDR3, as DNA: TGTGCCAGCAGTTACTTGGCGGGGAGTCAGCCCCAGCATTTT.

The CDR3 sequence is CANSPGGNGYTF. The CDR3 nucleotides read TGTGCCAATTCACCAGGGGGGAATGGCTACACCTTC. The chain links TRBV6-5 to TRBJ1-2; 7 nucleotides agree with TRBD1. Germline CDR1 and CDR2: MNHEY and SVGAGI. V dropped 10 bases and J dropped 6; count of bases not matched to a gene: 8. The CDR3 spans 12 residues.

The chain uses TRBV12-5 and TRBJ2-7, with 16 bases aligning to TRBD2. From germline, CDR1 is LGHNT and CDR2 FRNRAP. The length of the CDR3 is 16 residues. Trimming took 5 bases from V and 5 from J; bases not matched to a gene: 6. CDR3 coding DNA: TGTGCTAGTGGTCTCGGGACTAGCGGGAGGGCCAACGAGCAGTACTTC. The encoded protein is CASGLGTSGRANEQYF.

This chain joins TRBV5-4 and TRBJ2-5; D is undetermined. Trimming stripped 1 base from V and 3 bases from J, with 10 bases between. The CDR3 has 14 amino acids. CDR1 and CDR2 from the germline V gene are SGHNT and YYREEE (reference sequence). CDR3 sequence reads: CASSLNPSKETQYF. The CDR3 DNA reads TGTGCCAGCAGCTTGAACCCCAGTAAAGAGACCCAGTACTTC.

The gene calls are TRBV2 and TRBJ1-2; no clear D. Germline loops: CDR1 SNHLY, CDR2 FYNNEI. V shed 9 bases and J shed 5 bases, with 16 bases lying between them. CDR3 length: 13 amino acids. The CDR3 loop reads CASPGSEEYGYTF. CDR3 DNA sequence: TGTGCCAGTCCAGGATCCGAAGAATATGGCTACACCTTC.

This clone occurred a few times. The V call is TRBV30, the J call TRBJ1-4; D not certain. V was trimmed by 8 bases and J by 2 bases, leaving 9 bases between them. CDR3 length equals 12 residues. Germline CDR1 is GTSNPN and CDR2 is SVGIG (reference sequence). The CDR3 loop is CARGETNEKLFF. In DNA form, the CDR3 reads TGTGCCCGAGGAGAGACTAATGAAAAACTGTTTTTT.

This chain links TRBV5-1 with TRBJ1-1; a possible D gene is TRBD1 (6 bases). This CDR3 is 14 amino acids long. From germline, CDR1 is SGHRS and CDR2 YFSETQ. Deletions cut 4 bases from V and 5 bases from J, with 15 bases between. This chain's CDR3 is CASSTRGGGTEAFF. The DNA of the CDR3 is TGCGCCAGCAGCACCCGGGGGGGCGGGACTGAAGCTTTCTTT.

This clone occurred once. The chain employs TRBV6-5 and TRBJ1-6; the match to TRBD1 covers 7 bases. V was pared by 6 bases and J by 7 bases, with 3 bases of the junction left unmatched. CDR3 length: 13 residues. Germline V CDR1 and CDR2: MNHEY, SVGAGI. The CDR3 is CASSRDSNSPLHF. CDR3 sequence (DNA): TGTGCCAGCAGCCGGGACAGCAATTCACCCCTCCACTTT.

This rearrangement joins TRBV24-1 to TRBJ2-5; perhaps TRBD2 as D (6 bases). The CDR3 spans 15 residues. The V gene's germline CDR1 is KGHDR and CDR2 SFDVKD. V lost 4 bases and J lost 5, with 16 bases in between. CDR3 in amino acids: CATSDFGSFGETQYF. The CDR3 nucleotides read TGTGCCACCAGTGACTTCGGGAGTTTTGGGGAGACCCAGTACTTC.

The chain combines TRBV19 with TRBJ2-4, with 7 bases aligning to TRBD1. Unmatched junction bases numbered 5, after V lost 3 bases and J lost 0 bases. The CDR3 is 16 amino acids. From germline, CDR1 is LNHDA and CDR2 SQIVND (reference sequence). CDR3 in DNA: TGTGCCAGTAGTATGGGACAGTTGACAGCCAAAAACATTCAGTACTTC. Translated: CASSMGQLTAKNIQYF.

V usage is TRBV11-3 and J usage is TRBJ2-1; D uncertain. The CDR3 spans 12 residues. The V end was cut by 5 bases, the J end by 10 bases, with 12 bases between. Germline CDR1 and CDR2: SGHNT and YENEEA. CDR3 DNA sequence: TGTGCCAGCAGCCGCCCGACTGGAGAGCAGTTCTTC. The encoded protein is CASSRPTGEQFF. The whole variable domain, remainder taken from reference TRBV11-3 and TRBJ2-1, is EAGVVQSPRYKIIEKKQPVAFWCNPISGHNTLYWYLQNLGQGPELLIRYENEEAVDDSQLPKDRFSAERLKGVDSTLKIQPAELGDSAVYLCASSRPTGEQFFGPGTRLTVL.

CDR3 DNA sequence: TGCAGCGTTGATCTATTGCCTTTAGATACGCAGTATTTT. It codes for CSVDLLPLDTQYF. The chain links TRBV29-1 to TRBJ2-3; D unclear. V lost 3 bases and J 5 bases, leaving 12 bases between the germline ends. This CDR3 comprises 13 residues. Germline lookup yields CDR1 SQVTM and CDR2 ANQGSEA.

The V call is TRBV30, the J call TRBJ1-1, with TRBD1 identical over 7 bases. The ends lost 1 base at V and 1 base at J; junction bases unmatched: 21. Germline CDR1 is GTSNPN and CDR2 is SVGIG (reference sequence). The CDR3 runs to 20 residues. The CDR3 bases are TGTGCCTGGAGTGCCTTACAGAGAACAGGGGCGCGATCGGCGAACACTGAAGCTTTCTTT. This gives the protein CAWSALQRTGARSANTEAFF.